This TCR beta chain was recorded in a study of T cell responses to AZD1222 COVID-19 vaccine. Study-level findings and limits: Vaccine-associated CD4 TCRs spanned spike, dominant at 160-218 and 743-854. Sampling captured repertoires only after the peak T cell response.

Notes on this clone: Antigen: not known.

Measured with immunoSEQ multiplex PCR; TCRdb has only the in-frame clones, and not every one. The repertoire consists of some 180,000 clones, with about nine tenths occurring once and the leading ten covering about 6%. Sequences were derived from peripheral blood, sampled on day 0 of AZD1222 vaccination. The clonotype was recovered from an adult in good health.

In nucleotides, the CDR3 is TGTGCCAGTAGTATCCTATTGGGCGGGATCTCCTACAATGAGCAGTTCTTC. Its translation: CASSILLGGISYNEQFF. The chain carries TRBV19 and TRBJ2-1; D is possibly TRBD2 (6 bases). Germline CDR1 LNHDA, CDR2 SQIVND (reference sequence). V was clipped by 3 bases and J by 0 bases, with 15 bases between them. CDR3 length equals 17 residues. The full variable domain, completed using reference TRBV19 and TRBJ2-1, is DGGITQSPKYLFRKEGQNVTLSCEQNLNHDAMYWYRQDPGQGLRLIYYSQIVNDFQKGDIAEGYSVSREKKESFPLTVTSAQKNPTAFYLCASSILLGGISYNEQFFGPGTRLTVL.